This T cell receptor (beta chain) was identified during a study of shared clonotypes between healthy human individuals. As to this clone: Its target is not known.

Here immunoSEQ multiplex PCR was the method, and the copy in TCRdb shows in-frame clones only, minus some. Of 2 million to 2.5 million clones listed, approximately 96% are singletons. V was clipped by 4 bases and J by 1 base; unmatched bases: 6. The CDR3 consists of 15 residues. Per the germline V gene, CDR1 is MNHNS and CDR2 is SASEGT. The study, taken as a whole, reports: The expectation was that sequencing depth would affect clonotype sharing among donors.

The chain combines TRBV6-1 with TRBJ1-1; 7 bases line up with TRBD1. The clonotype originates from a man between 18 and 29 years old in good health. The sequencing input was naive CD4+ T cells sorted from blood. The subset denotes: CD45RA+ positively selected. CDR3 amino acids: CASSARQGRNTEAFF. CDR3 DNA: TGTGCCAGCAGTGCTCGACAGGGCAGGAACACTGAAGCTTTCTTT.